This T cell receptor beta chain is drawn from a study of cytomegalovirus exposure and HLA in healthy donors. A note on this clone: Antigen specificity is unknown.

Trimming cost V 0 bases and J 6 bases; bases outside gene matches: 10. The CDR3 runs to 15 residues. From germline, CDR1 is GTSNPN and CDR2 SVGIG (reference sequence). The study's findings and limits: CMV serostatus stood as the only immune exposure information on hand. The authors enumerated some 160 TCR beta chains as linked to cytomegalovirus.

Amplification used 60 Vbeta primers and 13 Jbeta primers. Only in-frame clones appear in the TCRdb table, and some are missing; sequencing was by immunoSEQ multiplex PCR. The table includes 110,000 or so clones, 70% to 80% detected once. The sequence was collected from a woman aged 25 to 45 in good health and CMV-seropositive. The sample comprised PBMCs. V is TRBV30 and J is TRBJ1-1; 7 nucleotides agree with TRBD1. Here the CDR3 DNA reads TGTGCCTGGAGTGTACTGACCGCAGGGGGAGCTGAAGCTTTCTTT. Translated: CAWSVLTAGGAEAFF.